The entry that follows covers one T cell receptor (beta chain) sequence. Its antigen is currently not known. Base qualities are not recorded, but no much larger clone differs from it by a single base. This specimen's time point label, interpreted: baseline before first vaccination. Vaccinee samples were obtained from the UK trials COV001 and COV002, which included a single-blind randomized controlled phase 2/3 trial of AZD1222 (ChAdOx1 nCoV-19) in healthy adults. For TCRbeta chain sequencing, PBMC samples were collected from trial participants at day 0 and at day 28 after the second dose. The data are from a study of T cell responses to AZD1222 COVID-19 vaccine (dated by TCRdb to 2020 to 2023). Study-wide context: Because spike-specific TCR depth and breadth did not differ between the two schedules, AZD1222 recipients who got a second dose at roughly 4 weeks were pooled with those who got a second dose at roughly 12 weeks. Enrollment into the trials was organized by age into subgroups of 18-55, 56-69 and 70-plus years, and those subgroups contained about 150, 27 and 61 TCR-sequenced participants, respectively. TCR sequencing covered over 230 trial participants: roughly 200 given two doses of AZD1222 and 26 given two doses of MenACWY control vaccine. Study-wide findings and limitations: Reportedly, almost half of the unique spike-specific TCRs recognized epitopes lying outside the regions that are mutated in the B.1.351 and B.1.1.7 variants. Vaccine-associated CD4 TCRs spanned the whole spike protein, with dominant responses in regions 160-218 and 743-854. Spike-specific TCR breadth and depth rose significantly after two AZD1222 doses compared with day 0 and with MenACWY recipients. Because no samples from the day 14 peak response were available, repertoires could be characterized only after the peak T cell response. Conclusions about previously exposed vaccinees were limited because only a handful of AZD1222 recipients were SARS-CoV-2 seropositive at baseline. Participants were mostly white British and included more females than males, and it was suggested by the authors that clonal diversity may have been underestimated. In the small 56-69-year group, the increase in depth fell short of significance, most likely because of low power.

The CDR3 regions of human TCRbeta chains were analyzed by immunosequencing. The original pipeline was this. Repertoire TCRs were checked for matches against a reference library of SARS-CoV-2-specific TCRs that had been generated using the MIRA antigen-specificity platform. Breadth was defined as the fraction of unique TCRs that were SARS-CoV-2-associated, and depth was defined as the fraction of total T cells that were SARS-CoV-2-associated. Each spike-specific TCR was assigned to its reactive spike region and to a CD4 or CD8 class using the MIRA data. Log10-transformed breadth and depth values were compared by one-way ANOVA with Sidak's multiple comparisons tests. What TCRdb holds here is the immuneACCESS table cut down to in-frame rearrangements. Part of the clones is not present; checked against another copy, under half of the missing clones reflect an unresolved V gene, and the others are unexplained. V, J and clone size are taken as reported in that table, and D and trimming were inferred from the DNA itself. For this sample the table gives approximately 100,000 clones, of which about 89% were detected only once. The ten largest clones take up 3.5% to 4.5% of the sample.

The TCR originated in an adult in good health. Sequencing used peripheral blood, obtained on day 0 of AZD1222 vaccination.

The CDR3 reads as follows: CASRQGGGTEAFF. The nucleotide sequence is TGTGCCAGCAGACAGGGGGGAGGAACTGAAGCTTTCTTT. The receptor chain draws on TRBV6-4 and TRBJ1-1; 8 bases in the junction line up with TRBD1. The CDR3 has 13 amino acids, counting the end cysteine and phenylalanine. Only the CDR3 portion is preserved as DNA: 39 bases, with reading frame beginning at the first base. Trimming leaves V shorter by 6 bases and J shorter by 5 bases, with the junction holding 5 bases beyond the gene matches. The germline V gene yields MRHNA for CDR1 and SNTAGT for CDR2.